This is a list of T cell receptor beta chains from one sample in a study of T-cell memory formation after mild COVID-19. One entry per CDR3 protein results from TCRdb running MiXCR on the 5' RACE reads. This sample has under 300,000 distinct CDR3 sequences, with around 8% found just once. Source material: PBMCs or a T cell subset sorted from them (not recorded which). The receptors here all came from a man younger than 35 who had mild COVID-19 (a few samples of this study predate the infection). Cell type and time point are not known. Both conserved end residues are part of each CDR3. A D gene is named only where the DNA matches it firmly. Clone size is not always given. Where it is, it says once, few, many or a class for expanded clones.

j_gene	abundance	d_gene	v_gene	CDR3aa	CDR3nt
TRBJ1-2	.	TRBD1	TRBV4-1	CASSQVTDRALYGYTF	TGCGCCAGCAGCCAAGTTACCGACAGGGCCCTCTATGGCTACACCTTC
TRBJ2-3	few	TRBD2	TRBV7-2	CASSPWGGSDTQYF	TGTGCCAGCAGCCCCTGGGGGGGGTCGGATACGCAGTATTTT
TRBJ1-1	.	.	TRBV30	CAWGESMNTEAFF	TGTGCCTGGGGAGAGAGCATGAACACTGAAGCTTTCTTT
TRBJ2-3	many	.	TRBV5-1	CASSLGGAQDTQYF	TGCGCCAGCAGCTTGGGTGGGGCCCAAGATACGCAGTATTTT
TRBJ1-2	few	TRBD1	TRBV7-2	CASSFGTAKSNYGYTF	TGTGCCAGCAGCTTCGGGACAGCTAAATCTAACTATGGCTACACCTTC
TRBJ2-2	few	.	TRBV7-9	CASSKGVGELFF	TGTGCCAGCAGCAAAGGGGTCGGGGAGCTGTTTTTT
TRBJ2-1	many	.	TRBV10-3	CAISETGVEQFF	TGTGCCATCAGTGAGACCGGGGTTGAGCAGTTCTTC
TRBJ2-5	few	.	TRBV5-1	CASSERQETQYF	TGCGCCAGCAGCGAACGCCAAGAGACCCAGTACTTC
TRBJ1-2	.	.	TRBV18	CASSEGVDYGYTF	TGTGCCAGCTCCGAAGGGGTGGATTATGGCTACACCTTC
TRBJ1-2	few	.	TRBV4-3	CASSQDQVGHANYGYTF	TGCGCCAGCAGCCAAGATCAGGTCGGGCACGCTAACTATGGCTACACCTTC
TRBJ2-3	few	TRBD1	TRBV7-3	CASSQAGTGPDTQYF	TGTGCCAGCAGCCAAGCCGGGACAGGGCCAGATACGCAGTATTTT
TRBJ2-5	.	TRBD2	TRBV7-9	CASSSGSGGGETQYF	TGTGCCAGCAGCTCGGGGAGCGGGGGAGGGGAGACCCAGTACTTC
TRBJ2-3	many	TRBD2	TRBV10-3	CATLFAPLRGGPDTQYF	TGTGCCACCCTATTCGCCCCTCTGCGGGGGGGCCCAGATACGCAGTATTTT
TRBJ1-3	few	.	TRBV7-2	CASSLTLSGNTIYF	TGTGCCAGCAGCTTAACACTGTCTGGAAACACCATATATTTT
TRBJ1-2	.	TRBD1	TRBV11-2	CASSLTTGQGHYGYTF	TGTGCCAGCAGCTTGACGACGGGACAGGGGCACTATGGCTACACCTTC
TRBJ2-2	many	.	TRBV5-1	CASSLEGYTGELFF	TGCGCCAGCAGCTTGGAGGGGTACACCGGGGAGCTGTTTTTT
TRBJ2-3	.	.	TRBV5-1	CASSSHYHTQYF	TGCGCCAGCAGCTCGCATTACCATACGCAGTATTTT
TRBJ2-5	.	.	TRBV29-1	CSVFFWRGEETQYF	TGCAGCGTGTTCTTTTGGCGTGGGGAGGAGACCCAGTACTTC
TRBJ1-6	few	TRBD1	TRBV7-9	CASSFPGTGGISPLHF	TGTGCCAGCAGCTTCCCCGGGACAGGGGGCATTTCACCCCTCCACTTT
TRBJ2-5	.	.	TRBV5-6	CASKRDTSYQETQYF	TGTGCCAGCAAAAGGGACACTTCGTACCAAGAGACCCAGTACTTC
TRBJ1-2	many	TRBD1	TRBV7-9	CASSLVSDREYGYTF	TGTGCCAGCAGCTTAGTTAGCGACAGGGAATATGGCTACACCTTC
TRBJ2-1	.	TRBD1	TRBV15	CATGTGRSYNEQFF	TGTGCCACCGGGACAGGGCGCTCCTACAATGAGCAGTTCTTC
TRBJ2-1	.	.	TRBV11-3	CASSLNGGLEQFF	TGTGCCAGCAGCTTAAATGGAGGGCTCGAGCAGTTCTTC
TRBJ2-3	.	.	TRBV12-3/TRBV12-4	CASVSLRGGTDTQYF	.